This TCR beta chain was sequenced during a study of T cell responses to AZD1222 COVID-19 vaccine. Regarding the study as a whole: Mostly white British, mostly female donors; authors suggested clonal diversity may be underestimated. No day 14 peak samples; only post-peak repertoires were characterized. At baseline, seropositivity was found in only six or seven AZD1222 recipients.

Of note for this clone: Its antigen is currently unknown.

The method was immunoSEQ multiplex PCR; TCRdb's version includes in-frame clones alone and lacks a portion of them. The sample has roughly 180,000 clones; 87% are singletons. This receptor was obtained from an adult in good health. The sequenced sample was peripheral blood, obtained on day 0 of AZD1222 vaccination.

CDR3: CASSHAIGAEHSYEQYF. The CDR3 DNA is TGTGCCAGCAGCCACGCGATCGGGGCGGAGCACTCCTACGAGCAGTACTTC. The chain employs TRBV4-2 and TRBJ2-7; D possibly matches TRBD1 or TRBD2 (5 bases each). The CDR3 is made up of 17 amino acids. V dropped 3 bases and J dropped 0 bases, with 18 bases sitting between them. The germline V gene encodes CDR1 LGHNA and CDR2 YNFKEQ.